The 18 T cell receptor beta chains reported below all come from one sample, sequenced in a study of blood T cells in healthy people across ages. Through a sample-barcoded 5' primer and a J-beta primer mix, a second PCR was run for about 7 to 12 cycles. TCRdb ran MiXCR on the 5' RACE reads and lists one entry per CDR3 protein. Of about 780,000 distinct CDR3 sequences in the sample, roughly 25% are singletons; the top ten hold 3%. The data also belong to a second study, concerning T cells of mothers and their children.

The specimen sequenced was blood. The receptors originated from a boy younger than 18 in good health.

The J gene is TRBJ2-5, the V gene TRBV18; D is possibly TRBD1 or TRBD2 (5 bases each). The DNA end is a closer match to TRBJ2-7, so the J assignment may be wrong. Germline assignment: CDR1 KGHSH and CDR2 LQKENI. There are 15 residues in the CDR3. In DNA, the CDR3 is TGTGCCAGCTCACCATCGGGGCCAACCGCCTACGAGCAGTACTTC. Its protein product is CASSPSGPTAYEQYF.

This clonotype was counted between two and nine times. The rearrangement joins TRBV6-2 or TRBV6-3 to TRBJ2-7; D is perhaps TRBD2 (6 bases). This CDR3 region has 13 residues. In germline, CDR1 is MNHEY, CDR2 SVGEGT. With 5 bases removed from V and 3 bases from J, the gap between germline ends came to 11 bases. The CDR3 nucleotides are TGTGCCAGCAGTCGACTAGAGGTCTACGAGCAGTACTTC. Translating gives CASSRLEVYEQYF.

A word on this clonotype: At one boundary the junction diverges from the germline segment, which might be a read error. The V gene is TRBV5-1, the J gene TRBJ2-3; D is unresolved. The germline CDR1 and CDR2 sequences are SGHRS and YFSETQ. The length of the CDR3 is 14 residues. The CDR3 sequence is CASSLGNAADTRYF. Written as DNA, the CDR3 is TGCGCCAGCAGCTTGGGCAACGCAGCAGATACGCGGTATTTT.

Here the CDR3 DNA reads TGTGCCAGCAGGAGGACAGGGGCTGGCTACGAGCAGTACTTC. Protein product: CASRRTGAGYEQYF. This chain uses TRBV6-5 with TRBJ2-7; 9 nucleotides agree with TRBD1. The germline V gene encodes CDR1 MNHEY and CDR2 SVGAGI. CDR3 size: 14 residues. The J segment lost 3 bases and the V segment lost 6 bases, leaving 6 bases of the junction unmatched.

The rearrangement joins TRBV30 to TRBJ1-5; tentatively, D is TRBD1 (5 bases). Germline values: CDR1 GTSNPN, CDR2 SVGIG (reference sequence). V lost 4 bases and J lost 4, with 11 bases in between. The CDR3 has 13 amino acids. Here the CDR3 reads CAWTLGGNQPQHF. The CDR3 DNA follows: TGTGCCTGGACCCTGGGGGGGAATCAGCCCCAGCATTTT.

In this sample, this clonotype turned up a few times. The chain is built from TRBV7-9 and TRBJ2-3, with D perhaps assigned TRBD1 or TRBD2 (8 bases each). CDR3 length equals 14 residues. Germline V lookup: CDR1 SEHNR, CDR2 FQNEAQ (reference sequence). Trimming pared 5 bases from V and 9 bases from J, leaving 18 bases between. CDR3 DNA sequence: TGTGCCAGCAGCGTCGGACAGGGCGGGGGGACGCAGTATTTT. Its translation is CASSVGQGGGTQYF.

The CDR3 sequence is CASSDTSSGQTFQYF. CDR3 sequence (DNA): TGTGCCAGCTCAGATACTTCCTCGGGACAGACTTTTCAGTACTTC. This sequence joins TRBV18 and TRBJ2-5; 7 nucleotides agree with TRBD1. CDR1 is KGHSH and CDR2 is LQKENI in the germline V gene. The CDR3 totals 15 residues. V shed 5 bases and J 11 bases; nucleotides not matched to a gene: 17.

This clonotype showed up just a few times. The chain employs TRBV4-1 and TRBJ2-5; 15 bases are shared with TRBD2. V was clipped by 3 bases and J by 4 bases; unmatched bases: 15. The CDR3 consists of 20 residues. CDR1 is MGHRA and CDR2 is YSYEKL in the germline V gene. Here the CDR3 DNA reads TGCGCCAGCAGCCAGGCTAACGTGGGACTAGCGGGGGGACTGGGAGAGACCCAGTACTTC. This gives the protein CASSQANVGLAGGLGETQYF.

This clonotype has a handful of counts. The V and J genes are TRBV10-3 and TRBJ1-5; D is unclear. Germline V gene sequence: CDR1 ENHRY, CDR2 SYGVKD. The CDR3 spans 14 residues. Trimming removed 2 bases from V and 2 bases from J, with 7 bases in between. CDR3 DNA: TGTGCCATCAGTGAGGGGGAGGGCAATCAGCCCCAGCATTTT. The encoded protein is CAISEGEGNQPQHF.

Comments on this clonotype: One end of the junction does not line up with germline, which may come from a read error. The chain combines TRBV27 with TRBJ2-7; 8 bases align to TRBD1. The CDR3 length is 18 residues. Germline V gene data show CDR1 as MNHEY and CDR2 as SMNVEV (reference sequence). The DNA of the CDR3 is TGTGCCAACAGTTTAAACGGCAGGGGGCTAAGGTTCTCCTACGAGCAGTACTTC. This codes for CANSLNGRGLRFSYEQYF.

This clonotype appeared a few times. In DNA form, the CDR3 reads TGTGCCAGCTTTACGAACAGGGCCCGTCCTACCGATTCCTACAATGAGCAGTTCTTC. It specifies CASFTNRARPTDSYNEQFF. This rearrangement joins TRBV6-1 to TRBJ2-1, with D perhaps matching TRBD1 (6 bases). The V and J ends lost 8 bases and 1 base respectively, with 27 bases between them. The germline V gene has CDR1 MNHNS and CDR2 SASEGT. CDR3 length: 19 amino acids.

The table lists this clonotype with many counts. This chain joins TRBV5-5 and TRBJ2-3, with D tentatively TRBD1 (7 bases). Germline loops: CDR1 SGHKS, CDR2 YYEKEE (reference sequence). Trimming shortened V by 2 bases and J by 5 bases, and 12 bases separated the two germline ends. The CDR3 spans 14 residues. The CDR3 spells CASSLAGGGDTQYF. The CDR3 DNA sequence: TGTGCCAGCAGCTTAGCAGGGGGAGGAGATACGCAGTATTTT. The entire variable domain, with the rest obtained from reference TRBV5-5 and TRBJ2-3, is as follows: DAGVTQSPTHLIKTRGQQVTLRCSPISGHKSVSWYQQVLGQGPQFIFQYYEKEERGRGNFPDRFSARQFPNYSSELNVNALLLGDSALYLCASSLAGGGDTQYFGPGTRLTVL.

The chain links TRBV6-6 to TRBJ2-1; tentative D call: TRBD2 (7 bases). The ends were cut back, 2 bases at V and 4 bases at J, with 12 bases in the middle. Germline assignment: CDR1 MNHNY and CDR2 SVGAGI (reference sequence). This CDR3 has 15 residues. DNA of the CDR3: TGTGCCAGCAGTTACGAGGGGGGGCCTTACAATGAGCAGTTCTTC. Translating gives CASSYEGGPYNEQFF.

This clonotype was observed a handful of times. This chain uses TRBV20-1 with TRBJ2-1; D perhaps matches TRBD1 (7 bases). This CDR3 region has 15 residues. The V gene lost 0 bases and the J gene lost 4 bases, with 13 bases spanning the gap. The germline V gene encodes CDR1 DFQATT and CDR2 SNEGSKA (reference sequence). This CDR3 is CSARDLRGVYNEQFF. In nucleotides, the CDR3 is TGCAGTGCTAGAGATCTCAGGGGGGTATACAATGAGCAGTTCTTC.

This sequence joins TRBV12-3 or TRBV12-4 and TRBJ2-2; 7 nucleotides match TRBD1. The trim removed 7 bases at V and 1 base at J, leaving 6 bases unmatched. The CDR3 contains 15 residues. As DNA, the CDR3 is TGTGCCAGCACCGCCGGACAGGTGAACACCGGGGAGCTGTTTTTT. Protein: CASTAGQVNTGELFF.

This clonotype was recorded a few times. This chain joins TRBV29-1 and TRBJ2-5, with D possibly matching TRBD2 (7 bases). Germline CDR1 reads SQVTM; CDR2 reads ANQGSEA. The CDR3 has 14 residues. V was shortened by 7 bases and J by 5 bases, with 20 bases between the two germline ends. CDR3: CSAEGGGDWETQYF. The CDR3 bases are TGCAGCGCCGAGGGCGGGGGCGATTGGGAGACCCAGTACTTC.

This chain joins TRBV6-5 and TRBJ2-1; 7 bases map to TRBD2. The CDR3 is 14 amino acids. Germline V gene data show CDR1 as MNHEY and CDR2 as SVGAGI. The V gene end was trimmed by 4 bases and the J gene end by 6 bases; junction bases not matched to a gene: 6. CDR3 protein: CASSSRREGNEQFF. As DNA, the CDR3 is TGTGCCAGCAGTTCGCGCAGGGAGGGCAATGAGCAGTTCTTC.

In this sample, this clonotype turned up many times. The chain employs TRBV29-1 and TRBJ2-4; perhaps D is TRBD1 or TRBD2 (5 bases each). The V gene lost 3 bases and the J gene lost 6 bases, with 9 bases spanning the gap. The CDR3 contains 12 residues. Germline CDR1 and CDR2: SQVTM and ANQGSEA. Written as DNA, the CDR3 is TGCAGCGTTGATCGGGGCGGAAACATTCAGTACTTC. Encoded protein: CSVDRGGNIQYF.